This T cell receptor beta chain was found in a study of post-analysis software for immune sequencing data. Study information: Recorded subtypes: relapsing-remitting, secondary progressive, progressive-relapsing; some patients unannotated. Study outcomes and limitations: Multiple sclerosis patients showed significantly lower normalized Chao1 diversity than controls did.

Prepared TCR beta cDNA libraries contained unique molecular identifiers. MiXCR, run by TCRdb on the PCR reads, gives a single entry per CDR3 protein. The profile shows 500,000 to 600,000 distinct CDR3 sequences, roughly 46% of them singletons. This clonotype was seen more than once but under ten times. Its antigen remains unidentified. Source material: blood. This receptor was obtained from a girl aged 5-17 years with multiple sclerosis.

CDR3 DNA: TGTGCCAGCAGCGGCCGACTAGCGGGGGGGCCGAAGACCCAGTACTTC. Translating it yields CASSGRLAGGPKTQYF. The chain uses TRBV7-6 and TRBJ2-5, with 14 bases lining up with TRBD2. Germline V gene sequence: CDR1 SGHVS, CDR2 FNYEAQ. Trimming at V came to 5 bases and at J to 6 bases, leaving 8 bases not matched to a gene. The CDR3 runs to 16 residues.